The rows below give T cell receptor beta chains drawn from one sample of a study of OX40 agonist ivuxolimab in advanced cancers. TCRdb keeps only in-frame clones here, not all; method: immunoSEQ multiplex PCR. Of about 150,000 clones in the sample, 94% were seen once. The source material was CD4+ or CD8+ T cells sorted from blood, sampled in a trial of the OX40 agonist ivuxolimab. The source of these receptors is an adult with an advanced solid tumor such as melanoma, head and neck, liver or kidney cancer. The CDR3 runs from the conserved cysteine through the conserved F or W. The order of the fields is V gene, J gene, clone size, D gene, CDR3 protein, CDR3 DNA. D genes are given only for firm matches. Size tells how often a clone was seen (once, few, many) or the class of an expanded clone, and some rows leave it out.

>TRBV10-3|TRBJ2-3|once|TRBD2
CAIMGGRADTQYF
TGTGCCATCATGGGCGGGAGAGCAGATACGCAGTATTTT
>TRBV6-5|TRBJ1-2|NA|TRBD1
CASRSSGGGGYGYTF
TGTGCCAGCAGATCCTCAGGGGGCGGGGGCTATGGCTACACCTTC
>TRBV29-1|TRBJ1-2|NA|NA
CSVYGTTYEPYGYTF
TGCAGCGTTTACGGGACAACCTACGAGCCATATGGCTACACCTTC
>TRBV5-6|TRBJ1-3|NA|NA
CASSSSPTSGNTIYF
TGTGCCAGCAGCTCCAGTCCCACCTCTGGAAACACCATATATTTT
>TRBV7-2|TRBJ2-1|NA|TRBD2
CASSKDPTVAGGYNEQFF
TGTGCCAGCAGCAAAGACCCCACGGTAGCGGGAGGTTACAATGAGCAGTTCTTC
>TRBV7-2|TRBJ1-5|NA|TRBD1
CASSPQGDQPQHF
TGTGCCAGCAGCCCTCAGGGGGATCAGCCCCAGCATTTT
>TRBV30|TRBJ1-1|once|TRBD1
CAWSRPGTGVDTEAFF
TGTGCCTGGAGTCGTCCCGGGACAGGGGTGGACACTGAAGCTTTCTTT
>TRBV5-4|TRBJ2-7|NA|TRBD2
CASSSLEAGAPYEQYF
TGTGCCAGCAGCTCCCTCGAGGCGGGAGCGCCCTACGAGCAGTACTTC
>TRBV5-8|TRBJ2-2|NA|NA
CASSLDVRDTGELFF
TGTGCCAGCAGCTTGGATGTGCGGGACACCGGGGAGCTGTTTTTT
>TRBV5-1|TRBJ1-2|NA|TRBD1
CASSNWTGGSYGYTF
TGCGCCAGCAGTAATTGGACAGGGGGAAGCTATGGCTACACCTTC
>TRBV5-1|TRBJ1-6|NA|TRBD1
CASSLVGQGSSPLHF
TGCGCCAGCAGCTTGGTGGGACAGGGGAGTTCACCCCTCCACTTT
>TRBV6-5|TRBJ1-5|NA|NA
CASSYNSNQPQHF
TGTGCCAGCAGTTACAATAGCAATCAGCCCCAGCATTTT
>TRBV7-9|TRBJ1-3|NA|TRBD1
CASSEGQPISGNTIYF
TGTGCCAGCAGCGAGGGACAGCCTATCTCTGGAAACACCATATATTTT
>TRBV7-9|TRBJ1-5|NA|NA
CASSQISNQPQHF
TGTGCCAGCAGCCAAATTAGCAATCAGCCCCAGCATTTT
>TRBV6-5|TRBJ2-5|NA|NA
CATQTPGIQETQYF
TGTGCCACCCAGACGCCAGGGATCCAAGAGACCCAGTACTTC
>TRBV5-1|TRBJ1-1|NA|NA
CASGTQMNTEAFF
TGCGCCAGCGGGACACAAATGAACACTGAAGCTTTCTTT
>TRBV7-2|TRBJ1-6|NA|TRBD1
CASSLLRQGNSPLHF
TGTGCCAGCAGCTTATTACGACAGGGGAATTCACCCCTCCACTTT
>TRBV28|TRBJ1-5|NA|NA
CASSFGGTGQPQHF
TGTGCCAGCAGTTTCGGAGGGACGGGACAGCCCCAGCATTTT
>TRBV5-4|TRBJ1-2|NA|TRBD1
CASSPVGQGAREGYTF
TGTGCCAGCAGCCCCGTCGGACAGGGGGCGAGGGAAGGCTACACCTTC
>TRBV7-9|TRBJ1-1|NA|NA
CASSRNQGNTEAFF
TGTGCCAGCAGCCGAAACCAGGGTAACACTGAAGCTTTCTTT
>TRBV19|TRBJ1-2|NA|NA
CASSPPWINYGYTF
TGTGCCAGTAGTCCCCCTTGGATAAACTATGGCTACACCTTC
>TRBV6-5|TRBJ2-7|NA|TRBD1
CASRRQGSSYEQYF
TGTGCCAGCAGAAGACAGGGGAGCTCCTACGAGCAGTACTTC
>TRBV12-5|TRBJ1-3|NA|NA
CASGLAQSSGNTIYF
TGTGCTAGTGGTTTGGCGCAGAGCTCTGGAAACACCATATATTTT
>TRBV5-4|TRBJ2-6|NA|NA
CASTRQSRANVLTF
TGTGCCAGCACCAGACAAAGTCGGGCCAACGTCCTGACTTTC
>TRBV7-8|TRBJ1-2|NA|TRBD1
CASSLWTGPENYGYTF
TGTGCCAGCAGCCTTTGGACAGGGCCGGAAAACTATGGCTACACCTTC
>TRBV7-2|TRBJ2-7|NA|NA
CASSPGNSYEQYF
TGTGCCAGCAGCCCCGGGAACTCCTACGAGCAGTACTTC
>TRBV7-8|TRBJ1-5|NA|NA
CASSLQRENQPQHF
TGTGCCAGCAGCTTACAGCGGGAGAATCAGCCCCAGCATTTT
>TRBV6-5|TRBJ2-5|NA|TRBD1
CASRVTGDQETQYF
TGTGCCAGCAGAGTCACAGGGGACCAAGAGACCCAGTACTTC
>TRBV2|TRBJ1-1|NA|TRBD1
CASSRQGNTEAFF
TGTGCCAGCAGTAGACAGGGGAACACTGAAGCTTTCTTT
>TRBV5-1|TRBJ2-7|NA|NA
CASSFGSDEQYF
TGCGCCAGCAGCTTTGGTTCGGACGAGCAGTACTTC
>TRBV2|TRBJ1-1|NA|TRBD1
CASRTPRDSSLNTEAFF
TGTGCCAGCAGAACGCCCAGGGACAGCTCCCTGAACACTGAAGCTTTCTTT
>TRBV19|TRBJ2-5|NA|TRBD1
CASSFRGQGKGETQYF
TGTGCCAGTAGTTTCCGAGGACAGGGGAAGGGGGAGACCCAGTACTTC
>TRBV10-3|TRBJ2-2|NA|NA
CAISVGTGSVAGELFF
TGTGCCATCAGTGTAGGAACAGGGAGTGTGGCCGGGGAGCTGTTTTTT
>TRBV6-5|TRBJ1-6|NA|TRBD1
CASSRTGVDSPLHF
TGTGCCAGCAGCCGAACAGGGGTCGATTCACCCCTCCACTTT
>TRBV28|TRBJ1-5|once|NA
CASSRALNQPQHF
TGTGCCAGCAGTCGGGCCCTTAATCAGCCCCAGCATTTT
>TRBV18|TRBJ1-5|NA|NA
CASSPGESNQPQHF
TGTGCCAGCTCACCGGGGGAGAGCAATCAGCCCCAGCATTTT
>TRBV7-2|TRBJ2-7|NA|TRBD2
CASSFSGGPYEQYF
TGTGCCAGCAGCTTTAGCGGGGGCCCCTACGAGCAGTACTTC
>TRBV5-4|TRBJ2-3|NA|TRBD2
CASSQVSGGAFGTDTQYF
TGTGCCAGCAGCCAAGTTTCCGGGGGGGCATTTGGCACAGATACGCAGTATTTT
>TRBV7-9|TRBJ2-7|NA|TRBD1
CASSPRQGTYEQYF
TGTGCCAGCAGCCCCCGACAGGGAACCTACGAGCAGTACTTC
>TRBV18|TRBJ1-1|once|NA
CASSPFSGDTEAFF
TGTGCCAGCTCACCTTTCTCAGGGGACACTGAAGCTTTCTTT
>TRBV10-2|TRBJ2-3|NA|NA
CASIDSYTQYF
TGCGCCAGCATCGACTCGTATACGCAGTATTTT
>TRBV5-4|TRBJ1-2|NA|NA
CASSLVEAPNYGYTF
TGTGCCAGCAGCTTGGTGGAAGCCCCTAACTATGGCTACACCTTC
>TRBV28|TRBJ2-3|once|NA
CASSLTGTGTQYF
TGTGCCAGCAGCCTGACCGGGACTGGGACGCAGTATTTT
>TRBV28|TRBJ1-4|NA|NA
CASSPGGSTNEKLFF
TGTGCCAGCAGTCCCGGGGGCTCAACTAATGAAAAACTGTTTTTT
>TRBV6-1|TRBJ1-1|NA|NA
CASNGGHTEAFF
TGTGCCAGCAATGGAGGTCACACTGAAGCTTTCTTT
>TRBV9|TRBJ1-2|NA|TRBD1
CASSVALDRGPYGYTF
TGTGCCAGCAGCGTAGCCTTGGACAGGGGGCCCTATGGCTACACCTTC
>TRBV4-1|TRBJ2-7|NA|NA
CASSQVGNPLEQYF
TGCGCCAGCAGCCAAGTCGGGAATCCTCTCGAGCAGTACTTC
>TRBV5-4|TRBJ2-1|NA|TRBD2
CASSPPGGGSSYNEQFF
TGTGCCAGCAGCCCACCGGGAGGGGGGAGCTCCTACAATGAGCAGTTCTTC
>TRBV7-6|TRBJ2-7|once|NA
CASSSMQGVIHYEQYF
TGTGCCAGCAGCTCTATGCAGGGAGTAATCCACTACGAGCAGTACTTC
>TRBV18|TRBJ2-5|NA|TRBD1
CASSPPGDRGSETQYF
TGTGCCAGCTCACCACCGGGGGACAGGGGATCCGAGACCCAGTACTTC
>TRBV5-6|TRBJ2-7|NA|NA
CASSLASLGGGRYEQYF
TGTGCCAGCAGCTTGGCCTCTCTTGGGGGAGGAAGGTACGAGCAGTACTTC
>TRBV6-5|TRBJ1-1|NA|NA
CASSYSKQLNTEAFF
TGTGCCAGCAGTTACTCGAAACAGTTGAACACTGAAGCTTTCTTT
>TRBV7-9|TRBJ2-1|NA|TRBD2
CASSLTSREGQFF
TGTGCCAGCAGCCTTACCTCACGGGAGGGGCAGTTCTTC
>TRBV4-3|TRBJ2-7|NA|NA
CASSRGTDYEQYF
TGCGCCAGCAGCCGCGGGACTGACTACGAGCAGTACTTC
>TRBV6-6|TRBJ1-3|NA|NA
CASSTPWSSGNTIYF
TGTGCCAGCAGTACCCCATGGTCCTCTGGAAACACCATATATTTT
>TRBV10-3|TRBJ1-1|NA|NA
CAISGTTPTEAFF
TGTGCCATCAGTGGGACGACACCTACGGAGGCTTTCTTT